One sample yielded the 7 T cell receptor beta chains listed below, sequenced in a study of blood T cell repertoires in COVID-19. The repertoire was sequenced with immunoSEQ multiplex PCR; TCRdb's copy has only in-frame clones and lacks some. The sample holds roughly 130,000 clones, 82% seen once. Sequenced sample: peripheral blood. These TCRs come from a woman in her seventies with acute or convalescent COVID-19.

This chain connects TRBV6-2 or TRBV6-3 to TRBJ2-5, with D maybe TRBD2 (6 bases). Germline V lookup: CDR1 MNHEY, CDR2 SVGEGT. The V and J ends lost 8 bases and 5 bases respectively, with 21 bases between them. The CDR3 has 15 residues. The CDR3 DNA is TGTGCCAGCTGCCTCCTCGCGGGGCCTGTGGAGACCCAGTACTTC. It specifies CASCLLAGPVETQYF.

In its sample, this clone was seen a few times. The chain is built from TRBV7-2 and TRBJ1-1; maybe TRBD1 (6 bases). In germline, CDR1 is SGHTA, CDR2 FQGNSA. Trimming shortened V by 5 bases and J by 1 base, and 8 bases separated the two germline ends. This CDR3 is 13 amino acids long. The CDR3 DNA is TGTGCCAGCAGCAAGGACAGGAACACTGAAGCTTTCTTT. Encoded protein: CASSKDRNTEAFF.

Comment on this clone: Different DNA sequences within this sample yield the same CDR3. The chain joins TRBV6-2 or TRBV6-3 to TRBJ1-5; possibly TRBD1 for D (6 bases). Trimming removed 4 bases from V and 4 bases from J, with 11 bases in between. Germline V CDR1 and CDR2: MNHEY, SVGEGT. The CDR3 runs to 14 residues. The CDR3 loop reads CASSSTGTNQPQHF. Here the CDR3 DNA reads TGTGCCAGCAGTTCTACAGGGACGAATCAGCCCCAGCATTTT.

The J gene is TRBJ1-2, the V gene TRBV30; D uncertain. Per germline, CDR1 GTSNPN and CDR2 SVGIG (reference sequence). Trimming took off 0 bases at V and 8 bases at J, with 13 bases between the two ends. The CDR3 is made up of 13 amino acids. The CDR3: CAWSVGGPGGYTF. The CDR3 DNA reads TGTGCCTGGAGTGTAGGCGGTCCCGGCGGCTACACCTTC.

The chain links TRBV5-5 to TRBJ1-2, with 10 bases matching TRBD1. This CDR3 is built from 15 residues. The trim removed 0 bases at V and 4 bases at J, leaving 3 bases unmatched. Germline loops: CDR1 SGHKS, CDR2 YYEKEE (reference sequence). The CDR3 sequence is CASSLEGQGSYGYTF. As DNA, the CDR3 is TGTGCCAGCAGCTTGGAGGGACAGGGGTCCTATGGCTACACCTTC.

The V and J genes are TRBV20-1 and TRBJ1-5, with 7 bases aligning to TRBD1. V lost 3 bases to trimming and J lost 6 bases; unmatched junction nucleotides: 14. Germline V gives CDR1 DFQATT, CDR2 SNEGSKA (reference sequence). This CDR3 contains 16 residues. In DNA, the CDR3 is TGCAGTGCTAGTCCACAGGGGAAGGTTAGGGGTCAGCCCCAGCATTTT. It yields the protein CSASPQGKVRGQPQHF.

This clone was picked up a small number of times. The chain joins TRBV30 to TRBJ2-7, with 7 bases aligning to TRBD2. Germline V gene data show CDR1 as GTSNPN and CDR2 as SVGIG (reference sequence). The CDR3 is 14 amino acids. V trimming: 4 bases; J trimming: 2 bases; junction bases outside the gene matches: 8. CDR3 bases: TGTGCCTGGACAAGCGGGGTAAGCACCTACGAGCAGTACTTC. Encoded protein: CAWTSGVSTYEQYF.